This paragraph covers one T cell receptor beta chain sequence. Its antigen is unknown. No clone much larger than this one lies a single base away; base qualities are absent. Each collaborating institution followed its own protocols to collect whole blood in K2EDTA tubes. For TCRbeta analysis, collaborators shipped samples as frozen whole blood, isolated PBMCs, or DNA extracted from either of those sample types. Taken from cysteine to phenylalanine, the CDR3 has 15 residues. Only the CDR3 portion is preserved as DNA: 45 bases, with reading frame beginning at the first base. For CDR1 and CDR2, the germline V gene lists SGHNT and YENEEA. After removal of 8 bases from V and 8 bases from J, the junction retains 15 bases not matched to a gene. TCRbeta CDR3 regions were amplified from genomic DNA by means of the immunoSEQ Assay, a bias-controlled multiplex PCR. Per the authors' processing: Within the assay, amplification of reference gene primers was used to estimate how many nucleated cells each sample contained. To quantify the absolute abundance of each unique TCRbeta CDR3 rearrangement, sequence reads were collapsed and filtered. For each sample, productive Simpson clonality was calculated as the square root of Simpson's diversity index across productive rearrangements. Sourced from immuneACCESS, this table was stored by TCRdb with only in-frame sequences that have V and J called. A share of the clones is absent; for the studies checked, an unresolved V gene accounts for under half, and the remainder has no known explanation. That table gives V, J and clone size, and the DNA gave D and trimming. This sample holds 130,000 to 150,000 clones; roughly 90% were observed only once. In total, the top ten clones hold about 10% of the sample.

The data originate from a study of blood T cell repertoires in COVID-19 (TCRdb year 2020). General notes on the study: The collaborator samples originated in the United States, Italy and Spain and spanned the acute and convalescent phases of COVID-19. A freely available public database, intended as a resource for researchers studying the immune response to SARS-CoV-2, is where the repertoires were released. Samples were obtained from the ongoing ImmuneRACE study (first 160 participants) and from about 1,300 subjects provided by 6 global collaborators. A de-identified subject ID, COVID-19 status, age in years and sex were almost always included in the sample metadata. The prospective study material was composed of cDNA or gDNA derived from T cells, B-cell-depleted T cells, or PBMCs. Where HLA class I and class II types were available, the types were taken from metadata supplied by the sample provider, not from assay-based typing. The dataset comprised deeply sampled blood TCRbeta repertoires from subjects exposed to, actively infected with, or recovered from COVID-19.

Overall study results and their limits: How much clinical and demographic metadata was included differed by source and by participant, and the metadata was provided uncurated.

Material for sequencing was peripheral blood. Recombination connected TRBV11-3 to TRBJ2-1; 7 bases in the middle match TRBD2. This sequence originates from a man aged 50-60 years with active or convalescent COVID-19. The DNA sequence is TGTGCCAGCGCCCGACCCGGGACTATAAACTATGAGCAGTTCTTC. Its amino acids are CASARPGTINYEQFF.